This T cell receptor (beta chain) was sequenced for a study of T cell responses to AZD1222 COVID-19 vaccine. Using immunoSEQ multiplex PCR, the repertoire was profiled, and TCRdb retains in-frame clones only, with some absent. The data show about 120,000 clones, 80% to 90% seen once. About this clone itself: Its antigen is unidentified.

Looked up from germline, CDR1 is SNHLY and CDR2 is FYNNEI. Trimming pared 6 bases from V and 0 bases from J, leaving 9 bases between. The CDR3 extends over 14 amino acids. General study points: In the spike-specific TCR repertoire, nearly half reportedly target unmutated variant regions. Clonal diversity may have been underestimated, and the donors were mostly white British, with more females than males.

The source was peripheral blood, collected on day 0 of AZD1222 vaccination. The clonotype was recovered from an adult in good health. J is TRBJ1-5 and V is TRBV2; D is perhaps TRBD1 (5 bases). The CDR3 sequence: CASRGAVSNQPQHF. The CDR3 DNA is TGTGCCAGCAGAGGGGCAGTTAGCAATCAGCCCCAGCATTTT.